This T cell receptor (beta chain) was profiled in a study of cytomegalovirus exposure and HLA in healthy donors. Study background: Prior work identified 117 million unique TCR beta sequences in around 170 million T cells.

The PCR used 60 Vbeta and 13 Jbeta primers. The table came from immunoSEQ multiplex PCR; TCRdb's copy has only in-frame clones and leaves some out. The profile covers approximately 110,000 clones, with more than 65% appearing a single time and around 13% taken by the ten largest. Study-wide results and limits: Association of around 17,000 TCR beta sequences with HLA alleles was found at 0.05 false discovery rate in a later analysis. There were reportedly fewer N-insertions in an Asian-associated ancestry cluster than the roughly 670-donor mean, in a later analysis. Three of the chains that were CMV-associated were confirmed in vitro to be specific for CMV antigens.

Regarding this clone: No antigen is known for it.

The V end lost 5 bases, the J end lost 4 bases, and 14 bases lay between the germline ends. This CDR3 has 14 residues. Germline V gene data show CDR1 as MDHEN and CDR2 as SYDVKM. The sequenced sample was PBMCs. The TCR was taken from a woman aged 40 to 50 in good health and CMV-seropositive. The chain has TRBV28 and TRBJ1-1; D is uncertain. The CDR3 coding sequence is TGTGCCAGCAGTCCCCCAGTAGGACTCACTGAAGCTTTCTTT. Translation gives CASSPPVGLTEAFF.